This T cell receptor beta chain was identified in a study of technical replicates of blood from four donors. Profiled with immunoSEQ multiplex PCR; TCRdb holds only in-frame clones, not every one. This repertoire shows 65,000 to 85,000 clones, roughly 96% found once; its top ten account for around 0.2%. Germline V gene sequence: CDR1 SGHRS, CDR2 YFSETQ. V lost 4 bases, J lost 6 bases, and 16 bases lay in between. The CDR3 contains 15 residues. The rearrangement links TRBV5-1 to TRBJ1-4, with a weak D call TRBD1 (6 bases). This TCR was recovered from a human donor in good health. Sequencing used T cells isolated from PBMCs. The CDR3 protein is CASSTEGGRDEKLFF. CDR3 bases: TGCGCCAGCAGCACGGAGGGGGGGCGGGATGAAAAACTGTTTTTT.